This TCR beta chain emerged from a study of cytomegalovirus exposure and HLA in healthy donors. Notes on this clone: Its target is not known.

Study-wide points: Analyses of presence/absence relied on an assumption of roughly uniform sequencing depth across donors. The listing of about 150 TCR beta chains classed them as cytomegalovirus-associated. Sequencing likely generated an artifact that appeared as a cluster of highly shared sequence variants.

Amplification used 60 Vbeta primers and 13 Jbeta primers. Generated by immunoSEQ multiplex PCR, the TCRdb table keeps only in-frame clones and is missing some. The sample has 120,000 or so clones, over 70% seen once. This TCR was sampled from a man aged 35 to 55 in good health and CMV-seropositive. The source material was PBMCs.

The CDR3 sequence: CASSSGVATEAFF. For the CDR3, the DNA is TGTGCCAGCAGCTCAGGGGTGGCCACTGAAGCTTTCTTT. The genes are TRBV7-3 and TRBJ1-1, with D possibly TRBD1 on 6 matching bases. V was clipped by 4 bases and J by 4 bases, with 10 bases between them. The germline V gene encodes CDR1 SGHTA and CDR2 FQGTGA. There are 13 residues in the CDR3.